Presented here are 8 T cell receptor beta chains from one specimen sequenced in a study of T cell repertoires in cytomegalovirus infection. No cognate antigen is known for these TCRs. Using its own MiXCR run on the reads, TCRdb lists one record per CDR3 protein. The profile shows about 830,000 distinct CDR3 sequences, roughly 33% of them singletons. Sequenced here: cultured CD8+ T cells from PBMCs, sampled from culture after CMV antigen stimulation. The receptors originated from a human donor in good health (CMV status not recorded). Some clones in this sample may be carry-over from other donors' samples.

This clonotype has only a few counts. This chain uses TRBV29-1 with TRBJ2-2; D assignment may be TRBD1 or TRBD2 (6 bases each). The CDR3 runs 14 residues. Between the trimmed V and J ends, which lost 8 bases and 5 bases, there was a span of 18 bases. CDR1 is SQVTM, CDR2 ANQGSEA, per germline. This CDR3 reads CSSRKGGATGELFF. CDR3 coding DNA: TGCAGCTCCCGAAAGGGGGGCGCGACCGGGGAGCTGTTTTTT.

The gene calls are TRBV5-5 and TRBJ1-1, with D uncertain. The V and J ends lost 2 bases and 6 bases respectively, with 11 bases between them. CDR1 SGHKS and CDR2 YYEKEE come from the germline V gene (reference sequence). This CDR3 has 13 residues. The CDR3 reads CASSFQIQSEAFF. CDR3 nucleotides: TGTGCCAGCAGCTTCCAGATCCAATCTGAAGCTTTCTTT.

The gene calls are TRBV11-2 and TRBJ1-2, with D possibly TRBD1 on 5 matching bases. In germline, CDR1 is SGHAT, CDR2 FQNNGV. V shed 0 bases and J shed 3 bases, with 14 bases lying between them. The CDR3 has 16 amino acids. The CDR3 DNA sequence: TGTGCCAGCAGCTTAGATGGGTTCGGGGGAGACTATGGCTACACCTTC. This codes for CASSLDGFGGDYGYTF.

In this sample, this clonotype turned up a few times. The chain recombines TRBV6-2 or TRBV6-3 with TRBJ2-1; 10 bases fit TRBD2. Germline trimming cut 0 bases from V and 7 bases from J; bases unmatched to any gene: 6. The CDR3 contains 16 residues. CDR1 and CDR2 from the germline V gene are MNHEY and SVGEGT. CDR3 residues: CASSYSISGGENEQFF. In nucleotides, the CDR3 is TGTGCCAGCAGTTACTCGATCAGCGGGGGGGAAAATGAGCAGTTCTTC.

The V and J genes are TRBV25-1 and TRBJ1-5, with D perhaps matching TRBD1 (5 bases). The germline V and J ends were trimmed by 6 bases and 6 bases, with 15 bases remaining between them. The CDR3 sequence is 14 residues long. Germline V gives CDR1 MGHDK, CDR2 SYGVNS. The DNA of the CDR3 is TGTGCCAGCAGGGCAAGGGGAGGACGTCAGCCCCAGCATTTT. Translated: CASRARGGRQPQHF.

There are a few counts of this clonotype. V is TRBV29-1 and J is TRBJ2-2; 8 bases are shared with TRBD1. CDR1 and CDR2 (germline): SQVTM, ANQGSEA. The junction had 10 bases not matched to a gene; V was cut back by 6 bases and J by 4 bases. CDR3 length equals 15 residues. CDR3 protein: CSVPIRGRGTGELFF. For the CDR3, the DNA is TGCAGCGTCCCTATCAGGGGGCGAGGCACCGGGGAGCTGTTTTTT.

V usage is TRBV7-3 and J usage is TRBJ1-1; D is possibly TRBD1 (6 bases). This CDR3 spans 15 amino acids. Germline-derived CDR1 and CDR2 are SGHTA and FQGTGA. V was trimmed by 5 bases and J by 0 bases, leaving 13 bases between them. For the CDR3, the DNA is TGTGCCAGCAGCATCCCGACAGGTATGAACACTGAAGCTTTCTTT. Residues: CASSIPTGMNTEAFF. The whole variable domain, filled in from reference TRBV7-3 and TRBJ1-1, reads GAGVSQTPSNKVTEKGKYVELRCDPISGHTALYWYRQSLGQGPEFLIYFQGTGAADDSGLPNDRFFAVRPEGSVSTLKIQRTERGDSAVYLCASSIPTGMNTEAFFGQGTRLTVV.

This clonotype was counted a few times. J is TRBJ2-2 and V is TRBV6-5; D is possibly TRBD1 or TRBD2 (6 bases each). Germline V gene sequence: CDR1 MNHEY, CDR2 SVGAGI. The V gene lost 6 bases and the J gene lost 0 bases, with 14 bases spanning the gap. The CDR3 totals 16 residues. CDR3 sequence: CASSGGLIPNTGELFF. CDR3 nucleotide sequence: TGTGCCAGCAGCGGGGGCCTAATACCGAACACCGGGGAGCTGTTTTTT.